A selection of T cell receptor beta chains follows, all from one sample in a study of cytomegalovirus exposure and HLA in healthy donors. Clones were sequenced by immunoSEQ multiplex PCR, and TCRdb holds only the in-frame ones, with some missing. The data contain 150,000 or so clones, roughly nine tenths of them singletons. What was sequenced was PBMCs. Receptors originate from a woman between 18 and 29 years old in good health and CMV-seropositive. The CDR3 runs from the conserved cysteine through the conserved F or W. D genes are given only for firm matches. Clone size, where shown, is once, few, many, or a class for clones that have expanded.

>TRBJ2-7|TRBV11-2|-|-
TGTGCCAGCAGCTTAGATCCCGCCCGGGGGATTGGCCCCTACGAGCAGTACTTC
CASSLDPARGIGPYEQYF
>TRBJ2-1|TRBV7-8|-|TRBD1
TGTGCCAGCATCCCTGGGACAGAATCCTACAATGAGCAGTTCTTC
CASIPGTESYNEQFF
>TRBJ1-2|TRBV11-2|-|-
TGTGCCAGCAGCGGGGGGTCTAACTATGGCTACACCTTC
CASSGGSNYGYTF
>TRBJ2-7|TRBV5-1|-|TRBD1
TGCGCCAGCAGCGGGGGACAGACCTACGAGCAGTACTTC
CASSGGQTYEQYF
>TRBJ2-7|TRBV6-6|-|TRBD1
TGTGCCAGCAGTTACTCACCGGGACAGGGCGACCACGAGCAGTACTTC
CASSYSPGQGDHEQYF
>TRBJ2-1|TRBV19|once|-
TGTGCCAGTAGTATAGGGGGCGGGGTGGTCTACAATGAGCAGTTCTTC
CASSIGGGVVYNEQFF
>TRBJ1-5|TRBV7-4|few|TRBD1
TGTGCCAGCAGCTTGACCAGGGGGCGGAATCAGCCCCAGCATTTT
CASSLTRGRNQPQHF
>TRBJ2-5|TRBV7-9|-|-
TGTGCCAGCAGCTCGACGGTGCGCAGGGTTTCGGAGACCCAGTACTTC
CASSSTVRRVSETQYF
>TRBJ1-2|TRBV23-1|-|-
TGCGCCAGCAACCCGCGACAGCCTGATAACTATGGCTACACCTTC
CASNPRQPDNYGYTF
>TRBJ2-7|TRBV5-1|-|TRBD2
TGCGCCAGCAGCTTGTTGGGAGGGACCTACGAGCAGTACTTC
CASSLLGGTYEQYF
>TRBJ2-7|TRBV27|-|-
TGTGCCAGCAGTTACCACAGGGCTTCCGAGCAGTACTTC
CASSYHRASEQYF
>TRBJ1-1|TRBV5-6|once|TRBD1
TGTGCCAGCAGCGGCCGACAGGGAAGGAACACTGAAGCTTTCTTT
CASSGRQGRNTEAFF
>TRBJ1-1|TRBV4-1|-|-
TGCGCCAGCAGCCCTTCGCCCATCGGTCCGAACACTGAAGCTTTCTTT
CASSPSPIGPNTEAFF
>TRBJ2-2|TRBV28|-|TRBD1
TGTGCCAGCAGTTTTGACAGGGGTGGCACCGGGGAGCTGTTTTTT
CASSFDRGGTGELFF
>TRBJ2-3|TRBV7-9|-|-
TGTGCCAGCAGCTCCGGATGGGGAGGCACAGATACGCAGTATTTT
CASSSGWGGTDTQYF
>TRBJ2-7|TRBV27|-|-
TGTGCCAGCAGTTTAGTCCCTCCCTCGAGCTCCTACGAGCAGTACTTC
CASSLVPPSSSYEQYF
>TRBJ2-7|TRBV6-5|-|-
TGTGCCAGTCCTGACAGCGCTACCTACGAGCAGTACTTC
CASPDSATYEQYF
>TRBJ2-7|TRBV10-3|-|TRBD1
TGTGCCATCACCTCAGACAGGGTGTCCTACGAGCAGTACTTC
CAITSDRVSYEQYF
>TRBJ1-5|TRBV28|-|-
TGTGCCAGCAGTTTACGGGGACTTAGCAATCAGCCCCAGCATTTT
CASSLRGLSNQPQHF
>TRBJ2-7|TRBV5-5|-|TRBD1
TGTGCCAGCAGCTTGGAATTGGCAGGGGGCCCCTACGAGCAGTACTTC
CASSLELAGGPYEQYF
>TRBJ2-3|TRBV2|-|TRBD2
TGTGCCAGCAATCTAGCGGGGGGGCCAGATACGCAGTATTTT
CASNLAGGPDTQYF
>TRBJ1-6|TRBV30|-|-
TGTGCCTGGAGAGAGATCAGGGAGGGTAATTCACCCCTCCACTTT
CAWREIREGNSPLHF
>TRBJ2-7|TRBV7-9|-|-
TGTGCCAGCAGTCCACTAGCTACGCCCTACGAGCAGTACTTC
CASSPLATPYEQYF
>TRBJ2-1|TRBV7-9|-|-
TGTGCCAGCACCTCCTGGGCAGTCTACAATGAGCAGTTCTTC
CASTSWAVYNEQFF
>TRBJ1-1|TRBV19|once|-
TGTGCCAGTACTACGGTCGGGGAGGAAGCTTTCTTT
CASTTVGEEAFF
>TRBJ2-5|TRBV28|-|-
TGTGCCAGCAGGGACGGGAACCAAGAGACCCAGTACTTC
CASRDGNQETQYF
>TRBJ1-1|TRBV5-1|-|TRBD1
TGCGCCAGCAGCTTGGCCCAGGGGGTCGCTGAAGCTTTCTTT
CASSLAQGVAEAFF
>TRBJ2-5|TRBV19|-|TRBD1
TGTGCCAGTAGTCGACAGGGGGAAAGAGAGACCCAGTACTTC
CASSRQGERETQYF
>TRBJ1-2|TRBV9|once|-
TGTGCCAGCAGCGAGGGGCAGGATGGCTACACCTTC
CASSEGQDGYTF
>TRBJ2-3|TRBV25-1|-|TRBD1
TGTGCCAGCAGTGTAGCAGGGGGCGCAGATACGCAGTATTTT
CASSVAGGADTQYF
>TRBJ1-5|TRBV15|-|-
TGTGCCACCAGCAGACCCTCGGAGCCCCAGCATTTT
CATSRPSEPQHF
>TRBJ2-7|TRBV11-2|once|TRBD2
TGTGCCAGCAGGGAACTAGCGGCGGTCACCTACGAGCAGTACTTC
CASRELAAVTYEQYF
>TRBJ1-1|TRBV6-1|-|TRBD1
TGTGCCAGCAGTTTTGACAGGGGGCGAACTGAAGCTTTCTTT
CASSFDRGRTEAFF
>TRBJ1-2|TRBV30|-|-
TGTGCCTGGAGAGGGGGAGCTAACTATGGCTACACCTTC
CAWRGGANYGYTF
>TRBJ2-3|TRBV19|-|TRBD2
TGTGCCAGTAGTAAACACCTAGCGGGGGGGGGAGATACGCAGTATTTT
CASSKHLAGGGDTQYF
>TRBJ1-2|TRBV9|-|TRBD1
TGTGCCAGCAGCGGTATCAACCTAGACAGGGGAGGTGGTGTGGGCTACACCTTC
CASSGINLDRGGGVGYTF
>TRBJ2-3|TRBV20-1|-|-
TGCAGTGCTAGAGGAGTAGATTCGTATTTT
CSARGVDSYF
>TRBJ2-7|TRBV29-1|-|-
TGCAGCGTTGCCTTATTGACCGGAGCGCACCTCGACTACGAGCAGTACTTC
CSVALLTGAHLDYEQYF
>TRBJ2-5|TRBV9|-|-
TGTGCCAGCAGCGTAGAAGGAGGGGGGGCCATGGAGACCCAGTACTTC
CASSVEGGGAMETQYF
>TRBJ2-5|TRBV5-8|-|-
TGTGCCAGCAGCCGAAGACAGGGGAATCGGGGGGCCCAGTACTTC
CASSRRQGNRGAQYF
>TRBJ2-7|TRBV4-1|few|-
TGCGCCAGCAGCCGAGTAAGGGGGGGCTCGGACGAGCAGTACTTC
CASSRVRGGSDEQYF
>TRBJ1-2|TRBV5-5|-|-
TGTGCCAGCAGCTTCGGGGGTAGCGAAGGGAACTATGGCTACACCTTC
CASSFGGSEGNYGYTF
>TRBJ1-2|TRBV5-4|-|-
TGTGCCAGCAGCCTTCCCCGAGGAGGGGTAAACTATGGCTACACCTTC
CASSLPRGGVNYGYTF
>TRBJ1-2|TRBV27|once|TRBD1
TGTGCCAGCAGGCCGGGGACAGGGCGAGGTAACACCTTC
CASRPGTGRGNTF
>TRBJ1-1|TRBV19|-|TRBD1
TGTGCCAGTAGTGCTAGGACAGGGCCAACCTCGAACACTGAAGCTTTCTTT
CASSARTGPTSNTEAFF
>TRBJ1-1|TRBV28|-|-
TGTGCCAGCACCACTTTCTGGGGGGAGGACACTGAAGCTTTCTTT
CASTTFWGEDTEAFF
>TRBJ2-5|TRBV5-1|-|-
TGCGCCAGCAGCCCAACCGGGGGTCAAGAGACCCAGTACTTC
CASSPTGGQETQYF
>TRBJ2-5|TRBV6-5|-|TRBD1
TGTGCCAGCAGTTCCGGACAGGGGTCGACCCAGTACTTC
CASSSGQGSTQYF
>TRBJ1-2|TRBV25-1|-|-
TGTGCCAGCAGTGAGGGGACATTTGGCTACACCTTC
CASSEGTFGYTF
>TRBJ1-1|TRBV9|-|-
TGTGCCAGCAGCGTAGGGGCGGGAAGAGGGACTGAAGCTTTCTTT
CASSVGAGRGTEAFF
>TRBJ2-5|TRBV7-9|-|-
TGTGCCAGCAGCTTAACCCTGGGGCGCCAAGAGACCCAGTACTTC
CASSLTLGRQETQYF
>TRBJ2-5|TRBV2|-|-
TGTGCCAGCAGTGAAGAAGTGGCGGGGAAAGAGACCCAGTACTTC
CASSEEVAGKETQYF
>TRBJ1-1|TRBV7-2|-|-
TGTGCCAGCAGCCCACAGGAACTGAACACTGAAGCTTTCTTT
CASSPQELNTEAFF
>TRBJ1-2|TRBV14|-|-
TGTGCCAGCAGCTTCACAGGCTGGGGCTACACCTTC
CASSFTGWGYTF
>TRBJ1-2|TRBV27|once|-
TGTGCCAGCAGTTTACATGAGGGAACTAACTATGGCTACACCTTC
CASSLHEGTNYGYTF
>TRBJ1-1|TRBV30|-|-
TGTGCCTCAAACGAACAGGGCAAAGGGGGAGCTTTCTTT
CASNEQGKGGAFF
>TRBJ1-2|TRBV4-3|-|-
TGCGCCAGCAGCCAAGGAAGGGGGTATGGCTACACCTTC
CASSQGRGYGYTF
>TRBJ1-2|TRBV27|-|TRBD1
TGTGCCAGCAGTTTACTCGGCACAGGGGAATATGGCTACACCTTC
CASSLLGTGEYGYTF
>TRBJ1-6|TRBV7-9|-|-
TGTGCCAGCAGCTTACGGTCCAGAGGCAGCTCCTATAATTCACCCCTCCACTTT
CASSLRSRGSSYNSPLHF
>TRBJ2-3|TRBV30|-|-
TGTGCCTGGAGTGTTAGCGTCACAGATACGCAGTATTTT
CAWSVSVTDTQYF